These T cell receptor beta chains were read from a single sample in a study of tumour-infiltrating T cells in Burkitt lymphoma. Sequencing used immunoSEQ multiplex PCR; TCRdb keeps in-frame clones, though not all of them. The data hold 1,200 to 1,500 clones, with roughly 13% observed a single time. Sequenced input: tumor tissue. The receptors shown here come from a human donor with Burkitt lymphoma. CDR3s include the opening cysteine and the closing phenylalanine or tryptophan. D genes are given only for firm matches. Only some rows state a clone size, as once, few, many or a class for expanded clones.

TRBJ1-6 TRBV6-6 few - CASSSPMGSPLHF TGTGCCAGCAGTTCACCAATGGGTTCACCCCTCCACTTT
TRBJ2-2 TRBV27 - TRBD1 CASSWGGTGGTRELFF TGTGCCAGCAGTTGGGGGGGGACAGGGGGCACCAGGGAGCTGTTTTTT
TRBJ2-2 TRBV19 - - CASSIISQNTGELFF TGTGCCAGTAGTATAATAAGCCAGAACACCGGGGAGCTGTTTTTT
TRBJ2-4 TRBV9 few - CASSVARVGNIQYF TGTGCCAGCAGCGTAGCCAGGGTGGGGAACATTCAGTACTTC
TRBJ2-3 TRBV7-2 - - CASSLRSGTLGADTQYF TGTGCCAGCAGCTTAAGGTCCGGAACCCTGGGGGCAGATACGCAGTATTTT
TRBJ1-5 TRBV2 few TRBD1 CASSPRGRRGNQPQHF TGTGCCAGCAGCCCCAGGGGGCGACGGGGCAATCAGCCCCAGCATTTT
TRBJ1-1 TRBV7-9 few - CASSLGPTEAFF TGTGCCAGCAGCTTAGGCCCCACTGAAGCTTTCTTT
TRBJ1-2 TRBV28 - - CASRTVYGYTF TGTGCCAGCAGGACAGTCTATGGCTACACCTTC
TRBJ1-1 TRBV6-1 - - CASQAGVAEAFF TGTGCCAGCCAAGCCGGGGTCGCTGAAGCTTTCTTT
TRBJ2-5 TRBV5-1 few - CASSLAAQISETQYF TGCGCCAGCAGCTTGGCAGCACAGATATCAGAGACCCAGTACTTC
TRBJ1-1 TRBV2 few - CASSEVRGTLNTEAFF TGTGCCAGCAGTGAAGTTCGTGGGACACTGAACACTGAAGCTTTCTTT
TRBJ1-1 TRBV5-1 few - CASSKITGEAFF TGCGCCAGCAGCAAAATAACTGGTGAAGCTTTCTTT
TRBJ1-3 TRBV28 - - CASSSPGPSGNTIYF TGTGCCAGCAGTTCACCAGGACCTTCTGGAAACACCATATATTTT
TRBJ2-2 TRBV7-6 - - CASARRGQIPPGELFF TGTGCCAGCGCCAGGCGTGGGCAGATCCCCCCCGGGGAGCTGTTTTTT
TRBJ2-1 TRBV1 large - CTSSQGLAGGNEQFF TGCACCAGCAGCCAGGGACTAGCGGGAGGCAATGAGCAGTTCTTC
TRBJ2-3 TRBV5-6 few - CASSSASSTDTQYF TGTGCCAGCAGCTCAGCTTCTAGCACAGATACGCAGTATTTT
TRBJ1-4 TRBV25-1 - TRBD1 CASKAGGASEKLFF TGTGCCAGCAAAGCAGGGGGCGCGAGTGAAAAACTGTTTTTT
TRBJ2-2 TRBV27 - TRBD2 CATSVGGAGELFF TGTGCCACCTCTGTCGGGGGGGCCGGGGAGCTGTTTTTT
TRBJ1-2 TRBV9 few TRBD1 CASSAVVGTVYGYTF TGTGCCAGCAGCGCCGTAGTCGGGACAGTCTATGGCTACACCTTC
TRBJ1-2 TRBV5-5 - - CASRLLDSLNYGYTF TGTGCCAGCAGGTTACTCGACAGCCTTAACTATGGCTACACCTTC
TRBJ2-3 TRBV5-4 few - CASRSMSTDTQYF TGTGCCAGCAGGTCTATGAGCACAGATACGCAGTATTTT
TRBJ1-3 TRBV2 few - CASSPDPPGNTIYF TGTGCCAGCAGTCCGGACCCCCCTGGAAACACCATATATTTT
TRBJ2-6 TRBV18 - - CASSRGRWPSGANVLTF TGTGCCAGCTCACGGGGCAGGTGGCCCTCTGGGGCCAACGTCCTGACTTTC
TRBJ2-3 TRBV5-1 - - CASSLADSRGTQYF TGCGCCAGCAGCTTGGCAGACTCACGGGGTACGCAGTATTTT
TRBJ2-1 TRBV27 few - CASPAGHQNNEQFF TGTGCCAGTCCTGCGGGACACCAAAACAATGAGCAGTTCTTC
TRBJ2-2 TRBV2 - TRBD2 CASSEGGLASTGELFF TGTGCCAGCAGTGAAGGGGGACTAGCTTCCACCGGGGAGCTGTTTTTT
TRBJ2-2 TRBV7-2 - TRBD2 CASSLAGGPNTGELFF TGTGCCAGCAGCCTGGCGGGGGGGCCGAACACCGGGGAGCTGTTTTTT
TRBJ2-3 TRBV14 - TRBD2 CASSPTLAGGADTQYF TGTGCCAGCAGCCCCACCCTAGCGGGGGGCGCAGATACGCAGTATTTT
TRBJ1-2 TRBV7-2 - - CASSVQGYGYTF TGTGCCAGCAGCGTGCAGGGTTATGGCTACACCTTC
TRBJ2-3 TRBV10-2 few - CASSPAGDTQYF TGCGCCAGCAGTCCCGCGGGAGATACGCAGTATTTT
TRBJ2-3 TRBV10-2 - TRBD1 CASVSRTGGDTQYF TGCGCCAGCGTCAGTCGGACAGGGGGCGATACGCAGTATTTT
TRBJ1-1 TRBV20-1 few - CSARGDTEAFF TGCAGTGCTAGAGGAGACACTGAAGCTTTCTTT
TRBJ2-2 TRBV7-7 - - CASSARDSAGELFF TGTGCTAGCAGCGCCCGGGATTCGGCCGGGGAGCTGTTTTTT
TRBJ1-1 TRBV18 few - CASSPTYPLMNTEAFF TGTGCCAGCTCACCCACATACCCACTCATGAACACTGAAGCTTTCTTT
TRBJ1-4 TRBV30 few TRBD1 CAWFDGTANEKLFF TGTGCCTGGTTCGACGGGACAGCTAATGAAAAACTGTTTTTT
TRBJ2-6 TRBV19 few - CASSMGLGANVLTF TGTGCCAGTAGTATGGGACTGGGGGCCAACGTCCTGACTTTC
TRBJ1-2 TRBV4-3 few - CASSQGIQGTGYTF TGCGCCAGCAGCCAAGGCATACAGGGTACTGGCTACACCTTC
TRBJ2-5 TRBV2 few TRBD1 CASSRGRETQYF TGTGCCAGCAGCAGGGGGCGGGAGACCCAGTACTTC
TRBJ2-1 TRBV5-8 few TRBD2 CASNPGGTSGTQFF TGTGCCAGCAACCCCGGAGGGACTAGCGGGACCCAGTTCTTC
TRBJ2-1 TRBV4-1 few TRBD2 CASSLGTSGGYNEQFF TGCGCCAGCAGCCTTGGGACTAGCGGGGGGTACAATGAGCAGTTCTTC
TRBJ2-1 TRBV7-9 - TRBD2 CASSRGSTKASGSDEQFF TGTGCCAGCAGCCGAGGTAGCACGAAGGCTAGCGGGAGCGATGAGCAGTTCTTC
TRBJ1-4 TRBV7-8 few TRBD1 CASSLTDRGLLEKLFF TGTGCCAGCAGCTTAACCGACAGGGGGCTACTTGAAAAACTGTTTTTT
TRBJ1-1 TRBV5-3 hyperexpanded - CARSLRQNQMNTEAFF TGTGCCAGAAGCTTGAGACAGAACCAGATGAACACTGAAGCTTTCTTT
TRBJ1-1 TRBV2 - TRBD1 CASMEEGRGRGKAFF TGTGCCAGCATGGAGGAGGGCAGGGGGCGCGGGAAAGCTTTCTTT
TRBJ2-4 TRBV21-1 - - CATGPRLAKNIQYF TGTGCCACGGGCCCGAGACTGGCCAAAAACATTCAGTACTTC
TRBJ1-5 TRBV19 - - CASSRIHSNQPQHF TGTGCCAGTAGTAGGATCCATAGCAATCAGCCCCAGCATTTT
TRBJ1-4 TRBV29-1 - - CSIVGLEEKLFF TGCAGCATTGTAGGGTTAGAAGAAAAACTGTTTTTT